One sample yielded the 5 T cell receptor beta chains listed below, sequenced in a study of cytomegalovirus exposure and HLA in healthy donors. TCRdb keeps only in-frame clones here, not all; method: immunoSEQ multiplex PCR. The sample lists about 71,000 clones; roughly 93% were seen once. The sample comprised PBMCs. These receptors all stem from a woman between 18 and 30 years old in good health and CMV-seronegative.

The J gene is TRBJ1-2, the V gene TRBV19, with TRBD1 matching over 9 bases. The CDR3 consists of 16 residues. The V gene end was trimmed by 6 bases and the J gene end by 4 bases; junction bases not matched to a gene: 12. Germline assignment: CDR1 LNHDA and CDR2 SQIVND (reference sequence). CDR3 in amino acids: CASSKTNRGLFYGYTF. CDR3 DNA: TGTGCCAGTAGCAAAACAAACAGGGGGCTGTTCTATGGCTACACCTTC.

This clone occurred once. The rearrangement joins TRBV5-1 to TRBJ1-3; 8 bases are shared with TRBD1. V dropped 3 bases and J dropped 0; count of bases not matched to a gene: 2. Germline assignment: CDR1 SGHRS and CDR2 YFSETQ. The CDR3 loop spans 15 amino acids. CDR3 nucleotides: TGCGCCAGCAGCTACGACAGGGGCTCTGGAAACACCATATATTTT. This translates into CASSYDRGSGNTIYF. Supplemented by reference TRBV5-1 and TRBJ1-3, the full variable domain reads KAGVTQTPRYLIKTRGQQVTLSCSPISGHRSVSWYQQTPGQGLQFLFEYFSETQRNKGNFPGRFSGRQFSNSRSEMNVSTLELGDSALYLCASSYDRGSGNTIYFGEGSWLTVV.

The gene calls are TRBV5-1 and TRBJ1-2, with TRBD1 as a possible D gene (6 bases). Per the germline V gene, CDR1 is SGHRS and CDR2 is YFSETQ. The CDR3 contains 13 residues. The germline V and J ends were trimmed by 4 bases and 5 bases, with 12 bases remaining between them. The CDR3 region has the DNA TGCGCCAGCAGCCCGGACAGTATTTATGGCTACACCTTC. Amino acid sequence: CASSPDSIYGYTF.

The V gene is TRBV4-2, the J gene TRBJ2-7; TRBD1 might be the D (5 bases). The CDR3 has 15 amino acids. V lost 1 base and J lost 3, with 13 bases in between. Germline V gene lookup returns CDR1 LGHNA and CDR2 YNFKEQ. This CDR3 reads CASSQVPGLSYEQYF. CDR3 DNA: TGTGCCAGCAGCCAAGTTCCAGGGCTGAGCTACGAGCAGTACTTC.

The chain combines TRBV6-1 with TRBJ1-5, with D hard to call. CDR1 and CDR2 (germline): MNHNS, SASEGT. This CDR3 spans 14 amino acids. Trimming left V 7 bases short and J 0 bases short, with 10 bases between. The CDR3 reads CASTSGYSNQPQHF. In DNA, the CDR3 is TGTGCCAGCACGAGCGGTTATAGCAATCAGCCCCAGCATTTT.